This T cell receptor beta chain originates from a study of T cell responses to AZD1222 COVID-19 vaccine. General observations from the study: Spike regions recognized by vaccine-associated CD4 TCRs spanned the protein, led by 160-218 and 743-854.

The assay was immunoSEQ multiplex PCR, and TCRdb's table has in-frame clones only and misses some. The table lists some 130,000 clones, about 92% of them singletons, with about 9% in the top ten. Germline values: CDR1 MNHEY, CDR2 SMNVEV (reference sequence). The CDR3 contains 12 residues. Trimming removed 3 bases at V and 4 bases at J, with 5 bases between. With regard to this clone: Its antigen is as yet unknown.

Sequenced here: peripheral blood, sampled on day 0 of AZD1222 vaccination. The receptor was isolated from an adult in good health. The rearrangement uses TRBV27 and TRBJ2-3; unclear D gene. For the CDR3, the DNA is TGTGCCAGCAGTTTTCTCGCAGATACGCAGTATTTT. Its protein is CASSFLADTQYF.